The clone carrying this TCR beta chain was seen more than once but under ten times. The data are from a study of response to subunit inactivated influenza vaccine. TCRdb redid the calling of the RT-PCR reads with MiXCR, one entry per CDR3 protein. This sample has about 540,000 distinct CDR3 sequences, with roughly 23% found just once. The CDR3 is 15 amino acids. Deletions cut 0 bases from V and 6 bases from J, with 14 bases between. The germline gives CDR1 KGHDR, CDR2 SFDVKD. The same sample was also studied in work on T cells expressing NK-cell markers. That source adds: Beta-chain TCR cDNA was generated via 5'RACE template switching with UMIs.

The clonotype was recovered from a man aged 50 to 60 who received an inactivated influenza vaccine. This sequence joins TRBV24-1 and TRBJ2-7, with D maybe TRBD2 (5 bases). Specimen: CD4+ T cells sorted from PBMCs, collected 12 days after vaccination. CDR3 nucleotides: TGTGCCACCAGTGATTTGATATTTGCGGGTGCCGAGCAGTACTTC. Its translation is CATSDLIFAGAEQYF.